This T cell receptor beta chain stems from a study of identical twins. This clonotype was picked up many times. Germline V gene lookup returns CDR1 SEHNR and CDR2 FQNEAQ (reference sequence). V was clipped by 1 base and J by 5 bases; unmatched bases: 6. The CDR3 has 16 residues. Using its own MiXCR run on the 5' RACE reads, TCRdb lists one record per CDR3 protein. The data show around 220,000 distinct CDR3 sequences, with over 11% seen just once and around 8.3% held by the top ten. The clonotype was recovered from a woman in her late teens or twenties in good health. V is TRBV7-9 and J is TRBJ2-5, with 11 bases fitting TRBD2. Sequencing was performed on memory (CD45RO+) T cells sorted from blood. CDR3: CASSLVAGGPSETQYF. The CDR3 region has the DNA TGTGCCAGCAGCTTAGTAGCGGGAGGGCCTTCGGAGACCCAGTACTTC.